This T cell receptor beta chain was captured by sequencing in a study of technical replicates of blood from a handful of donors. This CDR3 spans 16 amino acids. Sequenced by immunoSEQ multiplex PCR; TCRdb stores in-frame clones only, minus some. Here the sample spans approximately 41,000 clones, 90% to 97% being singletons. Sequenced material: T cells isolated from PBMCs. The clonotype comes from a human donor in good health. This chain connects TRBV21-1 to TRBJ1-1; no check of the table's D call, TRBD1, against the DNA was made. TRBV21-1 is a documented pseudogene. The CDR3 sequence is CASSVYRGPKNTEAFF. DNA for the CDR3: TGTGCCAGCAGCGTATACAGGGGGCCCAAGAACACTGAAGCTTTCTTT.